This T cell receptor beta chain was recorded in a study of blood T cell repertoires in COVID-19. Study-level background: From the United States, Italy and Spain came samples of acute and convalescent COVID-19. Sources were T cells, B-cell-depleted T cells, or PBMCs; the material itself was cDNA or gDNA.

The CDR3 is 14 residues long. Germline-derived CDR1 and CDR2 are GTSNPN and SVGIG (reference sequence). V was pared by 3 bases and J by 4 bases, with 7 bases of the junction left unmatched. Authors' processing steps: Quantification of nucleated cells was approximated via reference gene primer amplification. Generated by immunoSEQ multiplex PCR, the TCRdb table keeps only in-frame clones and is missing some. That table gives V, J and clone size, and the DNA gave D and trimming. The sample lists around 100,000 clones, roughly 80% occurring once. This TCR was sampled from a man between 70 and 80 years old with active or convalescent COVID-19. V usage is TRBV30 and J usage is TRBJ2-7; the match to TRBD1 covers 9 bases. Sequencing used peripheral blood. CDR3 in amino acids: CAWSVDRGFYEQYF. CDR3 nucleotide sequence: TGTGCCTGGAGCGTCGACAGGGGGTTTTACGAGCAGTACTTC.